This T cell receptor (beta chain) was recovered during a study of beta chain features in type 1 diabetes. Turning to the study itself: The examined sorted cells totaled approximately 100 million across samples. Broader study findings: Moderate but significant shortening of TCRB CDR3s was recorded in all four CD4+ subsets from Type 1 diabetes patients. Across patients, naive, central memory and Treg TCRB repertoires exhibited apparently greater similarity than was observed across healthy donors.

Isolated RNA was reverse transcribed in full, so expressed TCRB transcripts were sequenced. Only in-frame clones appear in the TCRdb table, and some are missing; sequencing was by immunoSEQ multiplex PCR. The sample lists hundreds of thousands of clones, about 12% occurring once. By way of CD45RO/CCR7/CD25/CD127/CD95/CD27, the CD4+ regulatory, stem cell-like memory, central memory and naive cells were sorted. The CDR3 loop spans 14 amino acids. The V gene's germline CDR1 is SGHTA and CDR2 FQGTGA. Trimming removed 5 bases from V and 4 bases from J; junction bases left unmatched: 7. About this clone: What it recognizes is unknown.

This chain uses TRBV7-3 with TRBJ1-1; 7 positions agree with TRBD1. The sample taken for sequencing was naive CD4+ T cells from blood. The source is a man younger than 30 in good health. CDR3 in DNA: TGTGCCAGCAGCACGACAGGGCGGGGCACTGAAGCTTTCTTT. Protein: CASSTTGRGTEAFF.